Listed here is a single T cell receptor beta chain. These data belong to a study of OX40 agonist ivuxolimab in advanced cancers. The protocol was immunoSEQ multiplex PCR, while the TCRdb copy is restricted to in-frame clones and leaves out a portion. The sample has tens of thousands of clones, around 81% seen once. This CDR3 is built from 15 residues. The germline V gene has CDR1 SEHNR and CDR2 FQNEAQ (reference sequence). Germline trimming cut 7 bases from V and 3 bases from J; bases unmatched to any gene: 9. The V gene is TRBV7-9, the J gene TRBJ2-1; 7 bases fit TRBD1. The sequenced sample was CD4+ or CD8+ T cells sorted from blood, obtained in a trial of the OX40 agonist ivuxolimab. This TCR came from an adult with an advanced solid tumor such as melanoma, head and neck, liver or kidney cancer. CDR3 sequence (DNA): TGTGCCAGCACACCCGAAGGGGGCCTCTACAATGAGCAGTTCTTC. This translates into CASTPEGGLYNEQFF. The full variable domain, with the rest looked up from reference TRBV7-9 and TRBJ2-1, is DTGVSQNPRHKITKRGQNVTFRCDPISEHNRLYWYRQTLGQGPEFLTYFQNEAQLEKSRLLSDRFSAERPKGSFSTLEIQRTEQGDSAMYLCASTPEGGLYNEQFFGPGTRLTVL.